The present entry profiles one TCR beta chain with its context. The CDR3 contains 13 residues. V gave up 6 bases and J gave up 3 bases, with 12 bases separating them. The data belong to a study of metastatic and nonmetastatic thyroid tumors. Until they underwent thyroid surgery, no patient had received any treatment. With MiXCR, TCRdb called clones anew from the PCR reads. This repertoire shows over 50,000 clones, roughly 30% found once; its top ten account for 15% to 20%. Material: blood. This receptor was taken from a female donor with papillary thyroid cancer or a benign thyroid nodule (not recorded which). Some clones in this sample may be carry-over from other donors' samples. J is TRBJ2-7 and V is TRBV12-3 or TRBV12-4; D uncertain. The CDR3 spells CASRLGRVYEQYF. In DNA form, the CDR3 reads TGTGCCAGCAGACTCGGTAGGGTCTACGAGCAGTACTTC.